This T cell receptor (beta chain) derives from a study of T cells in tuberculosis. Data came from immunoSEQ multiplex PCR; TCRdb stores just in-frame clones and leaves some out. Among tens of thousands of clones listed, 85% to 95% were seen once. This clone appeared a single time. Trimming cost V 4 bases and J 2 bases, with 12 bases left between them. The CDR3 has 14 residues. CDR1 SEHNR and CDR2 FQNEAQ come from the germline V gene (reference sequence). J is TRBJ2-7 and V is TRBV7-9; tentative D call: TRBD1 (6 bases). The sequencing input was PBMCs. This receptor was obtained from a donor under 30 with latent tuberculosis or without tuberculosis infection. Some clones in this sample may be carry-over from other donors' samples. In DNA form, the CDR3 reads TGTGCCAGCAGCTCCCGGGACACCACCTACGAGCAGTACTTC. It specifies CASSSRDTTYEQYF.